Included here is one T cell receptor (beta chain) sequence, with context. Its antigen is still unknown. The same CDR3 can be traced to other DNA sequences in this sample. Naive CD8 cells lacked CD45RO, underwent positive selection for CCR7 and left out terminally differentiated effector memory CD45RA+ cells. In the original workflow: From ImmunoSEQ came sequences covering only the junction and carrying no quality scores, so filtering differed. This table comes from immunoSEQ multiplex PCR, and its TCRdb copy is limited to in-frame clones, with some not included. V and J calls and clone size follow that table, whereas D and trimming were derived from the DNA. The table has about 2 million clones, roughly 94% seen once. This record belongs to a study of shared clonotypes between healthy human individuals. General study results and limits: Estimated clonotype richness was generally higher in naive than memory subsets. With a few donors compared, around 5% of naive CD4 clonotypes were shared. What rarefaction showed was incomplete sorted-subset sequencing despite large depth.

This CDR3 region has 13 residues. Germline CDR1 is SGHNT and CDR2 is YENEEA. V lost 1 base and J lost 1, with 5 bases in between. This clonotype originated in a man between 18 and 35 years old in good health. This chain uses TRBV11-3 with TRBJ2-7; TRBD1 or TRBD2 may be the D gene (5 bases each). The material sequenced was naive CD8+ T cells sorted from blood. In DNA form, the CDR3 reads TGTGCCAGCAGCTTAGGGGGGTCCTACGAGCAGTACTTC. This gives the protein CASSLGGSYEQYF.